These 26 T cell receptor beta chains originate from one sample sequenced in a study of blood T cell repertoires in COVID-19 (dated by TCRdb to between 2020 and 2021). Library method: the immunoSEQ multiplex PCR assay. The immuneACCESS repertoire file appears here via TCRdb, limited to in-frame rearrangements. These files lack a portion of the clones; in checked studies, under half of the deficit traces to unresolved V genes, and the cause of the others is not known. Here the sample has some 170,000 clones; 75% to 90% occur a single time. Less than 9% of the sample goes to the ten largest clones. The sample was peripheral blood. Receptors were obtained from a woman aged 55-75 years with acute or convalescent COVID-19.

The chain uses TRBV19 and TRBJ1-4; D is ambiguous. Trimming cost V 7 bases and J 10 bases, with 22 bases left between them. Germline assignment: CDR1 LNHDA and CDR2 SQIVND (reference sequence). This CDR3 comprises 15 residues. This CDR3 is CASTERGKGDGKLFF. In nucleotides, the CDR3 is TGTGCCAGTACCGAAAGAGGGAAGGGAGACGGAAAACTGTTTTTT.

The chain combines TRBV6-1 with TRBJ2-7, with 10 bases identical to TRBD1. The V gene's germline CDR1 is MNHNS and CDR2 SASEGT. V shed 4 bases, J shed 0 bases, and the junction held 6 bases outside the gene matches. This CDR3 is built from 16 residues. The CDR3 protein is CASSGTGGYGSYEQYF. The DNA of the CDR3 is TGTGCCAGCAGTGGGACAGGGGGTTACGGCTCCTACGAGCAGTACTTC.

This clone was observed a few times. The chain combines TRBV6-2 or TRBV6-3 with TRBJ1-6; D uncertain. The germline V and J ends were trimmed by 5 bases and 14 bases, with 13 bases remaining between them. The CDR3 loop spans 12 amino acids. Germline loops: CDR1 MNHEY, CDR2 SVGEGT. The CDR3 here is CASSNPVTALHF. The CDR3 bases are TGTGCCAGCAGTAACCCCGTCACGGCCCTCCACTTT.

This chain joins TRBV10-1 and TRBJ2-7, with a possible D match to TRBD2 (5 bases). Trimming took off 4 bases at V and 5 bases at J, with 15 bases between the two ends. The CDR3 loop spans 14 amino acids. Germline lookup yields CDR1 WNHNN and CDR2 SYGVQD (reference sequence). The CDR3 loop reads CASSAFVGAHEQYF. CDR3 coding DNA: TGCGCCAGCAGTGCGTTCGTGGGAGCCCACGAGCAGTACTTC.

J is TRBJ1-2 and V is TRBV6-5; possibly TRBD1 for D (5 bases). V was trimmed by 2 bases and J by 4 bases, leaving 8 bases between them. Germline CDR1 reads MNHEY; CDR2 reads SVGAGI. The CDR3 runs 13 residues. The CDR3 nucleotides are TGTGCCAGCAGTTACAAGGGGCCCTATGGCTACACCTTC. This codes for CASSYKGPYGYTF.

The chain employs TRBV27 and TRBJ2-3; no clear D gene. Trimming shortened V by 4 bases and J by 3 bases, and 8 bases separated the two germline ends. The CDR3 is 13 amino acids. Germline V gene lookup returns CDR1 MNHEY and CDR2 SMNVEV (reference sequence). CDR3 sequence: CASSSPGTDTQYF. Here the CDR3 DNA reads TGTGCCAGCAGTTCACCGGGTACAGATACGCAGTATTTT.

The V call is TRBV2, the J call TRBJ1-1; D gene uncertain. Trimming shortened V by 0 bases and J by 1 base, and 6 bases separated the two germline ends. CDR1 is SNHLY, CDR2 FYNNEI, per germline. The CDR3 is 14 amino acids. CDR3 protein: CASSEARGNTEAFF. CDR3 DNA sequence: TGTGCCAGCAGTGAAGCGCGGGGGAACACTGAAGCTTTCTTT. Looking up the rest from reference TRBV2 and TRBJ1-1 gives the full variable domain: EPEVTQTPSHQVTQMGQEVILRCVPISNHLYFYWYRQILGQKVEFLVSFYNNEISEKSEIFDDQFSVERPDGSNFTLKIRSTKLEDSAMYFCASSEARGNTEAFFGQGTRLTVV.

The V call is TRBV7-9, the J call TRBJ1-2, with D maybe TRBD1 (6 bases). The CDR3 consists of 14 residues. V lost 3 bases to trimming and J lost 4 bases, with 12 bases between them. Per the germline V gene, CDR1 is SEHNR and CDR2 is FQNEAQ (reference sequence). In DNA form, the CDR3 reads TGTGCCAGCAGCTTGCAGGGGTTCCCCTATGGCTACACCTTC. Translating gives CASSLQGFPYGYTF.

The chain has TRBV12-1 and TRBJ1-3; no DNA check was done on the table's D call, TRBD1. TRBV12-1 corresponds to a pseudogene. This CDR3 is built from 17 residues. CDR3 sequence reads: CASSPPVPDSPGNTIYF. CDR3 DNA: TGTGCCAGCAGCCCCCCAGTTCCGGACAGCCCTGGAAACACCATATATTTT.

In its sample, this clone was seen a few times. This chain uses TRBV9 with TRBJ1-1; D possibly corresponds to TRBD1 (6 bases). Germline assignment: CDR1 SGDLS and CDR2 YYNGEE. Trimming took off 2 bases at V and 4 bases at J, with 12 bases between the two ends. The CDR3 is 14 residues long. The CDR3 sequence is CASSVKGVTTEAFF. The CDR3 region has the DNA TGTGCCAGCAGCGTTAAGGGGGTGACCACTGAAGCTTTCTTT.

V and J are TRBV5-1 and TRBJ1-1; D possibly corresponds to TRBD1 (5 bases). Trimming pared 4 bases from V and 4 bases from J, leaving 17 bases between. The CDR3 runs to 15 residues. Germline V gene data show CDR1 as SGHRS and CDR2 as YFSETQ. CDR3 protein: CASSPQSGGSTEAFF. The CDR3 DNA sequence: TGCGCCAGCAGCCCACAATCCGGGGGAAGCACTGAAGCTTTCTTT.

CDR3 protein: CASSGLAALGTDTQYF. The CDR3 nucleotides read TGTGCCAGCAGCGGGCTAGCGGCCCTTGGCACAGATACGCAGTATTTT. This chain joins TRBV9 and TRBJ2-3; the match to TRBD2 covers 7 bases. CDR3 length equals 16 residues. Germline V gene data show CDR1 as SGDLS and CDR2 as YYNGEE. V trimming: 3 bases; J trimming: 1 base; junction bases outside the gene matches: 8.

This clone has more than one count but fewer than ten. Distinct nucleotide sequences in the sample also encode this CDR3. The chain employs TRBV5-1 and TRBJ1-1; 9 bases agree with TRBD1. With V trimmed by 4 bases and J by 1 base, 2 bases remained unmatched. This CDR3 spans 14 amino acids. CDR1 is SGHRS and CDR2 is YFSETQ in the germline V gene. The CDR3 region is CASSRGQGNTEAFF. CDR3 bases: TGCGCCAGCAGCAGGGGACAGGGGAACACTGAAGCTTTCTTT.

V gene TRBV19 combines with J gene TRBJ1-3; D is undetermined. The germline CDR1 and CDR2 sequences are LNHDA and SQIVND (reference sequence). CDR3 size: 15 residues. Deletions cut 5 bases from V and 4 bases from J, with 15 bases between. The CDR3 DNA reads TGTGCCAGTAGTCCCCCCGGGAGGTCGGGAAACACCATATATTTT. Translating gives CASSPPGRSGNTIYF.

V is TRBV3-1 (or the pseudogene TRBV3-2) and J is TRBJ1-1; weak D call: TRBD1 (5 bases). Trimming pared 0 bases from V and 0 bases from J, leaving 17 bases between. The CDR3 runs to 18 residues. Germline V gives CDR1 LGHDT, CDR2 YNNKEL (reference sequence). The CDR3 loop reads CASSQEGIREGMNTEAFF. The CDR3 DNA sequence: TGTGCCAGCAGCCAAGAAGGTATCAGGGAGGGGATGAACACTGAAGCTTTCTTT.

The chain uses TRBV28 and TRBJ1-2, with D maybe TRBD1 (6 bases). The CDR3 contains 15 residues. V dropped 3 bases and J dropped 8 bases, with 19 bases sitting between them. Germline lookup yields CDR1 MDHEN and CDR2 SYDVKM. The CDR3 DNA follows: TGTGCCAGCAGTTTGGACAGCATACCGTCCAGAGGCTACACCTTC. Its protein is CASSLDSIPSRGYTF.

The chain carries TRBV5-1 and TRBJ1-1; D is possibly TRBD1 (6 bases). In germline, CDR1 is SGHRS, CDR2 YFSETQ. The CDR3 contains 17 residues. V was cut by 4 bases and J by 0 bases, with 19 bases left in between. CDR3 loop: CASSPLGGATLNTEAFF. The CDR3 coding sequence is TGCGCCAGCAGCCCTTTGGGGGGGGCAACGCTGAACACTGAAGCTTTCTTT. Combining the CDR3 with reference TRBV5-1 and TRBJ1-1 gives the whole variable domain KAGVTQTPRYLIKTRGQQVTLSCSPISGHRSVSWYQQTPGQGLQFLFEYFSETQRNKGNFPGRFSGRQFSNSRSEMNVSTLELGDSALYLCASSPLGGATLNTEAFFGQGTRLTVV.

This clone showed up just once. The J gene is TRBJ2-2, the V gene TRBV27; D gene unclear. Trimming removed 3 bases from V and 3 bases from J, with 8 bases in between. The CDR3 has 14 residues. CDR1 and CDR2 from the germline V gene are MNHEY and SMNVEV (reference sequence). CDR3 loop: CASSFGLDTGELFF. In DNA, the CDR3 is TGTGCCAGCAGTTTCGGTCTGGACACCGGGGAGCTGTTTTTT.

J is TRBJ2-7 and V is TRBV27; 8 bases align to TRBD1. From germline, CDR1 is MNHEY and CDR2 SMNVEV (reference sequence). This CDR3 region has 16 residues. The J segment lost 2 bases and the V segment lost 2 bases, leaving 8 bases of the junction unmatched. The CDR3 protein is CASSLRTGTRTYEQYF. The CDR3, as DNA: TGTGCCAGCAGTTTACGGACAGGGACGAGAACCTACGAGCAGTACTTC.

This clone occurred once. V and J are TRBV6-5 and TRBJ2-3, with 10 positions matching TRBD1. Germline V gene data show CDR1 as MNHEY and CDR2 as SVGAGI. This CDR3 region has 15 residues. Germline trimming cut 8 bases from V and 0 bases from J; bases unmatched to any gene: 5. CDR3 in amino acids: CASLRQGASTDTQYF. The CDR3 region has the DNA TGTGCCAGCCTAAGACAGGGGGCAAGCACAGATACGCAGTATTTT.

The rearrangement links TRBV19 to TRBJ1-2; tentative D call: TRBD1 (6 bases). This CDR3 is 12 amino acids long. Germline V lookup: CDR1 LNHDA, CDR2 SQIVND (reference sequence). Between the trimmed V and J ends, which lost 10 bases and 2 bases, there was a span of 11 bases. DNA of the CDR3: TGTGCCACTCAGGGGCTGAACTATGGCTACACCTTC. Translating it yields CATQGLNYGYTF. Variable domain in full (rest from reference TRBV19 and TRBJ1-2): DGGITQSPKYLFRKEGQNVTLSCEQNLNHDAMYWYRQDPGQGLRLIYYSQIVNDFQKGDIAEGYSVSREKKESFPLTVTSAQKNPTAFYLCATQGLNYGYTFGSGTRLTVV.

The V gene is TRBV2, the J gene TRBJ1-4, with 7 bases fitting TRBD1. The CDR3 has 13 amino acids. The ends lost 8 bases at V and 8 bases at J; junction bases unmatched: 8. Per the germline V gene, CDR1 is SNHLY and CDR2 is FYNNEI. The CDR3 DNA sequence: TGTGCCAGCTCGGACAGGTCTAGGGAAAAACTGTTTTTT. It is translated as CASSDRSREKLFF.

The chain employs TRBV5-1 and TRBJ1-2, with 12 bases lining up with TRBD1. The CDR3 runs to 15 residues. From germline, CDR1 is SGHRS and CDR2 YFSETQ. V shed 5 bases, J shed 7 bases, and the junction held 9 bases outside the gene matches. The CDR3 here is CASRARDRGLGGYTF. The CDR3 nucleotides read TGCGCCAGCAGAGCGCGGGACAGGGGGCTTGGTGGCTACACCTTC.

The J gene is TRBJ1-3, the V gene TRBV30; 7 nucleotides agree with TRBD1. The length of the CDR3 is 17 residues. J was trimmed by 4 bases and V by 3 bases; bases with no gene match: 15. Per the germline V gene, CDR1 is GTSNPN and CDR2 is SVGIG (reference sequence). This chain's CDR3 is CAWRVRDPTGMGNTIYF. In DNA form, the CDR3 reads TGTGCCTGGAGAGTACGGGACCCGACAGGGATGGGAAACACCATATATTTT.

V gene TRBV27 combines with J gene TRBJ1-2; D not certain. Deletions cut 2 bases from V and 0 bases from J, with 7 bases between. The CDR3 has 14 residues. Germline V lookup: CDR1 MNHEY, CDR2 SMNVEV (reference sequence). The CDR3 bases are TGTGCCAGCAGTTTAGTCGCTACTAACTATGGCTACACCTTC. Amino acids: CASSLVATNYGYTF.

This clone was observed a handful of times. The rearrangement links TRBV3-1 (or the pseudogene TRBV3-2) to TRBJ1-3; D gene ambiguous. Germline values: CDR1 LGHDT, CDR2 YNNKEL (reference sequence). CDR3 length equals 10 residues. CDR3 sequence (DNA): TGTGCTTCGTCTGGAAACACCATATATTTT. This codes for CASSGNTIYF.